The 20 T cell receptor beta chains given below trace back to one sample, sequenced in a study of shared clonotypes between healthy human individuals. Some clones are missing from TCRdb's copy, which holds only in-frame ones; the method was immunoSEQ multiplex PCR. The table has 1,400,000 or so clones, 98% to 99% seen once. Material for sequencing was naive CD4+ T cells sorted from blood. The subset denotes: CD45RA+ positively selected. Receptor source: a man aged 30-40 years in good health.

This chain uses TRBV9 with TRBJ2-5; 12 nucleotides agree with TRBD2. V shed 4 bases and J 5 bases; nucleotides not matched to a gene: 9. CDR1 and CDR2 from the germline V gene are SGDLS and YYNGEE. The CDR3 extends over 16 amino acids. As DNA, the CDR3 is TGTGCCAGCAGCTCACGACTAGCGGGAGTGCTTGAGACCCAGTACTTC. It is translated as CASSSRLAGVLETQYF.

The CDR3 bases are TGCGCCAGCAGCATCTCTGGAGGGAGTAGGGTGGACGAGCAGTACTTC. Amino acid sequence: CASSISGGSRVDEQYF. The chain employs TRBV5-1 and TRBJ2-7; weak D call: TRBD2 (6 bases). V was trimmed by 4 bases and J by 5 bases, leaving 22 bases between them. From germline, CDR1 is SGHRS and CDR2 YFSETQ. The CDR3 is 16 residues long.

The gene calls are TRBV30 and TRBJ1-2; the D is unclear. Per the germline V gene, CDR1 is GTSNPN and CDR2 is SVGIG (reference sequence). V was shortened by 3 bases and J by 5 bases, with 16 bases between the two germline ends. The CDR3 length is 14 residues. In DNA, the CDR3 is TGTGCCTGGAGCCCCCCAAGGAGGGTATATGGCTACACCTTC. As protein: CAWSPPRRVYGYTF.

The chain joins TRBV4-1 to TRBJ2-7; D may match TRBD1 or TRBD2 (5 bases each). CDR1 is MGHRA and CDR2 is YSYEKL in the germline V gene. V lost 3 bases and J lost 0, with 15 bases in between. This CDR3 comprises 16 residues. CDR3 region: CASSQGDSIPSYEQYF. CDR3 DNA sequence: TGCGCCAGCAGCCAGGGAGACAGCATACCCTCCTACGAGCAGTACTTC.

This chain uses TRBV6-5 with TRBJ1-1; tentatively, D is TRBD1 (5 bases). CDR1 and CDR2 (germline): MNHEY, SVGAGI. V was shortened by 4 bases and J by 7 bases, with 19 bases between the two germline ends. The CDR3 loop spans 15 amino acids. DNA of the CDR3: TGTGCCAGCAGTTCCCAGGGACTCCCAACGGGTGAAGCTTTCTTT. Its translation: CASSSQGLPTGEAFF.

The chain uses TRBV14 and TRBJ2-7; the D is unclear. CDR3 size: 12 residues. Trimming took 8 bases from V and 6 from J, leaving 14 bases between them. Germline V gene sequence: CDR1 SGHDN, CDR2 FVKESK. In DNA form, the CDR3 reads TGTGCCAGCGGCGAAAGGATGGGCGAGCAGTACTTC. Translating it yields CASGERMGEQYF.

This chain connects TRBV4-1 to TRBJ2-7; D not certain. The CDR3 consists of 15 residues. Trimming removed 4 bases from V and 0 bases from J, with 13 bases in between. Germline CDR1 reads MGHRA; CDR2 reads YSYEKL. The CDR3 coding sequence is TGCGCCAGCAGCCTAGAAAAGATTAGCTCCTACGAGCAGTACTTC. Translating it yields CASSLEKISSYEQYF.

The rearrangement uses TRBV30 and TRBJ2-3; possible D gene TRBD1, 5 bases. CDR3 length: 16 amino acids. V lost 2 bases and J 0 bases, leaving 15 bases between the germline ends. The germline V gene encodes CDR1 GTSNPN and CDR2 SVGIG (reference sequence). Here the CDR3 reads CAWSRGAPTSTDTQYF. The CDR3 region has the DNA TGTGCCTGGAGTCGTGGGGCGCCTACTAGCACAGATACGCAGTATTTT.

The V gene is TRBV5-1, the J gene TRBJ2-2; 8 bases fit TRBD2. With V trimmed by 2 bases and J by 3 bases, 3 bases remained unmatched. The germline gives CDR1 SGHRS, CDR2 YFSETQ. CDR3 length: 15 amino acids. DNA of the CDR3: TGCGCCAGCAGCTTTAAAGCGGGAGACACCGGGGAGCTGTTTTTT. It yields the protein CASSFKAGDTGELFF.

J is TRBJ1-4 and V is TRBV28, with D perhaps matching TRBD1 (5 bases). V lost 7 bases to trimming and J lost 6 bases, with 21 bases between them. CDR1 and CDR2 from the germline V gene are MDHEN and SYDVKM. This CDR3 is 16 amino acids long. The CDR3 region has the DNA TGTGCCAGCATTCCGGCCGGGGCTGGTTGGTATGAAAAACTGTTTTTT. It codes for CASIPAGAGWYEKLFF.

This rearrangement joins TRBV28 to TRBJ2-7; D is perhaps TRBD1 (5 bases). CDR1 and CDR2 from the germline V gene are MDHEN and SYDVKM. The CDR3 spans 13 residues. Between the trimmed V and J ends, which lost 4 bases and 7 bases, there was a span of 14 bases. CDR3 DNA: TGTGCCAGCAGTTCGCCAGGGTTCTTAGAGCAGTACTTC. This encodes CASSSPGFLEQYF. The complete variable domain, with remaining parts taken from reference TRBV28 and TRBJ2-7, reads DVKVTQSSRYLVKRTGEKVFLECVQDMDHENMFWYRQDPGLGLRLIYFSYDVKMKEKGDIPEGYSVSREKKERFSLILESASTNQTSMYLCASSSPGFLEQYFGPGTRLTVT.

The chain employs TRBV9 and TRBJ1-1; unclear D gene. Germline V gene data show CDR1 as SGDLS and CDR2 as YYNGEE. The V end was cut by 0 bases, the J end by 3 bases, with 12 bases between. This CDR3 region has 15 residues. CDR3 protein: CASSVASGLHTEAFF. The DNA for the CDR3 is TGTGCCAGCAGCGTAGCTAGCGGGCTACACACTGAAGCTTTCTTT.

The chain links TRBV5-1 to TRBJ1-2, with 7 bases that match TRBD1. CDR3 length: 14 amino acids. Germline V CDR1 and CDR2: SGHRS, YFSETQ. V dropped 4 bases and J dropped 7; count of bases not matched to a gene: 10. The chain's CDR3 is CASSEGTAASGYTF. The CDR3 coding sequence is TGCGCCAGCAGCGAAGGGACAGCAGCCTCTGGCTACACCTTC.

This chain connects TRBV19 to TRBJ2-1, with TRBD1 matching 8 bases. J gave up 8 bases and V 3 bases, and 3 bases lay outside the gene matches. The CDR3 consists of 13 residues. CDR1 and CDR2 (germline): LNHDA, SQIVND (reference sequence). The CDR3 sequence is CASSISRGHEQFF. Here the CDR3 DNA reads TGTGCCAGTAGTATCTCCAGGGGGCATGAGCAGTTCTTC.

This clone was detected once. The chain's CDR3 is CSAGRDGVEAFF. Written as DNA, the CDR3 is TGCAGCGCAGGCCGGGACGGTGTTGAAGCTTTCTTT. The gene calls are TRBV29-1 and TRBJ1-1; D possibly corresponds to TRBD1 (5 bases). The CDR3 runs 12 residues. Germline CDR1 and CDR2: SQVTM and ANQGSEA. V gave up 7 bases and J gave up 7 bases, with 16 bases separating them.

The CDR3 DNA reads TGTGCCACCAGCATCCCCGGGACTGGAGTGTGGGAGCAGTACTTC. It codes for CATSIPGTGVWEQYF. This chain connects TRBV15 to TRBJ2-7; possible D gene TRBD2, 6 bases. The V end was cut by 4 bases, the J end by 7 bases, with 20 bases between. CDR3 length: 15 amino acids. Germline V gene data show CDR1 as LNHNV and CDR2 as YYDKDF (reference sequence).

The V and J genes are TRBV27 and TRBJ2-6; D call uncertain. Trimming took 6 bases from V and 2 from J, leaving 17 bases between them. Germline lookup yields CDR1 MNHEY and CDR2 SMNVEV (reference sequence). The CDR3 loop spans 17 amino acids. The CDR3 is CASRAPSASAGANVLTF. CDR3 sequence (DNA): TGTGCCAGCAGAGCCCCGAGTGCCTCGGCTGGGGCCAACGTCCTGACTTTC. Complete variable domain (other parts from reference TRBV27 and TRBJ2-6): EAQVTQNPRYLITVTGKKLTVTCSQNMNHEYMSWYRQDPGLGLRQIYYSMNVEVTDKGDVPEGYKVSRKEKRNFPLILESPSPNQTSLYFCASRAPSASAGANVLTFGAGSRLTVL.

Comments on this clone: In the same sample, other DNA sequences code for this CDR3. The chain has TRBV9 and TRBJ1-5; the D is unclear. CDR1 and CDR2 (germline): SGDLS, YYNGEE. V was pared by 0 bases and J by 7 bases, with 8 bases between. CDR3 length: 13 amino acids. The CDR3 is CASSVGGLQPQHF. The CDR3 nucleotides read TGTGCCAGCAGCGTAGGAGGGCTACAGCCCCAGCATTTT.

This clone appeared a single time. The chain has TRBV19 and TRBJ1-5; 9 bases map to TRBD1. J was trimmed by 10 bases and V by 1 base; bases with no gene match: 8. Germline V gene lookup returns CDR1 LNHDA and CDR2 SQIVND (reference sequence). This CDR3 has 15 residues. The CDR3, as DNA: TGTGCCAGTAGTATAGGGGGACAGGGTCAGGGACCCCAGCATTTT. This gives the protein CASSIGGQGQGPQHF.

This chain links TRBV9 with TRBJ2-1; D call uncertain. This CDR3 has 12 residues. CDR1 SGDLS and CDR2 YYNGEE come from the germline V gene. The V gene lost 4 bases and the J gene lost 8 bases, with 10 bases spanning the gap. The CDR3 nucleotides are TGTGCCAGCAGCTTAGTTTGGCATGAGCAGTTCTTC. Amino acid sequence: CASSLVWHEQFF.